This T cell receptor (beta chain) was identified during a study of T cell repertoires in cytomegalovirus infection. Study-wide context: Public TCR beta signature analysis indicated the presence of both CMV infection and matching HLA type.

The CDR3 runs 13 residues. Germline CDR1 is MNHNY and CDR2 is SVGAGI (reference sequence). Regarding this clonotype: The antigen is undetermined. A read error may be the cause here, since a much bigger clone is one base away.

TCRdb re-called the reads through MiXCR, storing one row per CDR3 protein. Here the sample spans just under 300,000 distinct CDR3 sequences, 9.6% being singletons. Study-wide findings and caveats: The cumulative frequency of public TCR beta families distinguished individuals who carried CMV together with the relevant HLA. Within the response measured ex vivo, HLA-C-restricted CMV-specific TCR beta clonotypes were dominant.

Sequencing was performed on PBMCs. The TCR originated in a human donor in good health (CMV status not recorded). Some clones in this sample may be carry-over from other donors' samples. The rearrangement uses TRBV6-6 and TRBJ2-1; D not resolved. The CDR3 DNA follows: TGTACCAGCCTCCAGCTCCCCTACAATGAGCAGTTCTTC. As protein: CTSLQLPYNEQFF.